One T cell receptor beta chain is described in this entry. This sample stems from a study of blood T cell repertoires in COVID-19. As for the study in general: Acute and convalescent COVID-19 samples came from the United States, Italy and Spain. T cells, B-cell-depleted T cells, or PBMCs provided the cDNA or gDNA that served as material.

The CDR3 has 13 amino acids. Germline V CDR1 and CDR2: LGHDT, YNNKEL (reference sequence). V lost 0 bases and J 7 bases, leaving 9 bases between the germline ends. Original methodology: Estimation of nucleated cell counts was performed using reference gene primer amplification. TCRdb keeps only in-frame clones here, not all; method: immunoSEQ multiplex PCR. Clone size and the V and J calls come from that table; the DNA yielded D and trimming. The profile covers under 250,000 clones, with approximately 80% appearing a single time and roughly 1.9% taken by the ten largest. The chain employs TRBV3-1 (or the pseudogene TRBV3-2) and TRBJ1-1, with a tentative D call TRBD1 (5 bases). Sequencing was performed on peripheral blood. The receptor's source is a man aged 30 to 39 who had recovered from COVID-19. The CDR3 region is CASSQDGAREAFF. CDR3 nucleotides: TGTGCCAGCAGCCAAGATGGGGCCCGTGAAGCTTTCTTT.